This T cell receptor (beta chain) came from a study of T cells in Graves' hyperthyroidism and ophthalmopathy. The CDR3 consists of 17 residues. V shed 4 bases and J shed 2 bases, with 21 bases lying between them. Per germline, CDR1 SGHTA and CDR2 FQGNSA. In regard to this clonotype: Antigen unknown.

Study results and limitations: Most clonotypes expanded in the thyroid (above 0.001) were also present in blood. Before onset, ophthalmopathy was predicted by the model a median 6.5 months earlier.

There were TCR beta CDR3 regions amplified from RNA transcripts. HTBI primers were employed in a first-round RT-PCR of the TCR CDR3. TCRdb analysed the multiplex PCR reads with MiXCR anew, one entry per CDR3 protein. The sample includes about 690,000 distinct CDR3 sequences, 17% of them seen just once. This TCR came from a man aged 45-65 years with Graves' hyperthyroidism. V gene TRBV7-2 combines with J gene TRBJ2-7; D possibly matches TRBD1 or TRBD2 (6 bases each). The material sequenced was blood. This chain's CDR3 is CASSSVLGGWGAYEQYF. The CDR3 DNA sequence: TGTGCCAGCAGCTCTGTTTTGGGGGGCTGGGGAGCCTACGAGCAGTACTTC.